The 25 T cell receptor beta chains presented below share a single source sample, sequenced in a study of T cell repertoires in cytomegalovirus infection. Via MiXCR, TCRdb re-called the reads, giving one row per CDR3 protein. Of some 440,000 distinct CDR3 sequences in the sample, roughly 30% were seen once. Sequenced input: PBMCs. All receptors derive from a human donor in good health (CMV status not recorded). Some clones in this sample may be carry-over from other donors' samples.

This clonotype was counted at least ten times. The chain uses TRBV2 and TRBJ2-2; D remains ambiguous. The CDR3 has 13 amino acids. V was pared by 6 bases and J by 0 bases, with 5 bases between. CDR1 SNHLY and CDR2 FYNNEI come from the germline V gene. The CDR3 region is CASRGTNTGELFF. Here the CDR3 DNA reads TGTGCCAGCAGGGGGACGAACACCGGGGAGCTGTTTTTT.

Points on this clonotype: One end of the junction is discordant with germline, which a read error may explain. The gene calls are TRBV2 and TRBJ2-1; perhaps TRBD1 as D (5 bases). In germline, CDR1 is SNHLY, CDR2 FYNNEI. The CDR3 contains 12 residues. In DNA, the CDR3 is TGTGCCAGCAGTGAAGCGATCAGGGATAGGTACTTC. Amino acids: CASSEAIRDRYF.

This clonotype was detected only a few times. V gene TRBV25-1 combines with J gene TRBJ2-5; the D is unclear. Germline CDR1 MGHDK, CDR2 SYGVNS. There are 13 residues in the CDR3. V lost 3 bases to trimming and J lost 2 bases, with 7 bases between them. As DNA, the CDR3 is TGTGCCAGCAGTGACTCCGGGCAAGAGACCCAGTACTTC. This gives the protein CASSDSGQETQYF. The full variable domain, its missing parts supplied by reference TRBV25-1 and TRBJ2-5, is EADIYQTPRYLVIGTGKKITLECSQTMGHDKMYWYQQDPGMELHLIHYSYGVNSTEKGDLSSESTVSRIRTEHFPLTLESARPSHTSQYLCASSDSGQETQYFGPGTRLLVL.

This sequence joins TRBV5-4 and TRBJ2-5; TRBD2 matches 10 bases. The CDR3 runs 16 residues. V was clipped by 4 bases and J by 1 base; unmatched bases: 7. Looked up from germline, CDR1 is SGHNT and CDR2 is YYREEE (reference sequence). CDR3 in DNA: TGTGCCAGCAGCCCCCTAGCGGGGGTCACCCAAGAGACCCAGTACTTC. It yields the protein CASSPLAGVTQETQYF.

This clonotype has a count of ten or more. This chain uses TRBV7-2 with TRBJ2-3; 11 nucleotides match TRBD2. CDR1 is SGHTA and CDR2 is FQGNSA in the germline V gene. V lost 1 base to trimming and J lost 5 bases; unmatched junction nucleotides: 8. CDR3 length equals 17 residues. The CDR3 protein is CASSLEVAGGPQDTQYF. In nucleotides, the CDR3 is TGTGCCAGCAGCTTAGAGGTAGCGGGGGGGCCGCAAGATACGCAGTATTTT.

In this sample, this clonotype turned up a few times. The J gene is TRBJ2-1, the V gene TRBV7-2; 12 bases align to TRBD2. J lost 9 bases, V lost 1 base, and 7 bases had no gene match. This CDR3 spans 16 amino acids. Germline V gene data show CDR1 as SGHTA and CDR2 as FQGNSA. The CDR3 nucleotides read TGTGCCAGCAGCTTAGGCGGGACTAGCGGGTTAGGTGAGCAGTTCTTC. Residues: CASSLGGTSGLGEQFF.

This clonotype was seen at least ten times. V and J are TRBV7-2 and TRBJ2-2; D tentatively reads TRBD1 or TRBD2 (5 bases each). With 5 bases removed from V and 0 bases from J, the gap between germline ends came to 16 bases. Per germline, CDR1 SGHTA and CDR2 FQGNSA. The CDR3 is made up of 17 amino acids. As DNA, the CDR3 is TGTGCCAGCAGCGGCCAGGGACGGTTCGCGAACACCGGGGAGCTGTTTTTT. Residues: CASSGQGRFANTGELFF.

This chain uses TRBV7-7 with TRBJ1-5; 11 bases fit TRBD1. The J segment lost 2 bases and the V segment lost 3 bases, leaving 12 bases of the junction unmatched. Looked up from germline, CDR1 is SSHAT and CDR2 is FNYEAQ (reference sequence). There are 19 residues in the CDR3. The DNA for the CDR3 is TGTGCCAGCAGCTTTGGTCGCAGGACAGGGGGCGTTGGCAATCAGCCCCAGCATTTT. This translates into CASSFGRRTGGVGNQPQHF.

The chain couples TRBV4-3 to TRBJ1-6, with D uncertain. The V gene lost 1 base and the J gene lost 6 bases, with 13 bases spanning the gap. CDR1 and CDR2 from the germline V gene are LGHNA and YSLEER. This CDR3 comprises 16 residues. CDR3: CASSQVLGNSNSPLHF. The CDR3 nucleotides read TGCGCCAGCAGCCAAGTTCTGGGGAATTCTAATTCACCCCTCCACTTT.

This clonotype was observed a few times. The chain joins TRBV6-5 to TRBJ1-6; 10 bases are shared with TRBD1. The CDR3 totals 16 residues. Germline-derived CDR1 and CDR2 are MNHEY and SVGAGI. The V gene end was trimmed by 6 bases and the J gene end by 10 bases; junction bases not matched to a gene: 12. The DNA for the CDR3 is TGTGCCAGCAGCTCCCGGGGACAGGGGCGAGGATCACCCCTCCACTTT. Amino acids: CASSSRGQGRGSPLHF.

The chain couples TRBV28 to TRBJ1-2; D unresolved. Germline lookup yields CDR1 MDHEN and CDR2 SYDVKM. The CDR3 is 13 residues long. V lost 4 bases to trimming and J lost 5 bases, with 11 bases between them. The CDR3 sequence is CASSSAIGYGYTF. The CDR3 nucleotides are TGTGCCAGCAGTTCGGCCATCGGGTATGGCTACACCTTC.

With regard to this clonotype: A read error may produce the germline difference seen at one junction end. The chain couples TRBV2 to TRBJ1-5, with D possibly TRBD1 on 6 matching bases. Germline-derived CDR1 and CDR2 are SNHLY and FYNNEI. There are 14 residues in the CDR3. The CDR3 reads CSSRENPGEQPQNF. The CDR3 DNA reads as TGTTCCAGCAGAGAAAACCCAGGGGAACAGCCCCAGAATTTT.

This clonotype was counted between two and nine times. This may arise from a read error, as a much more abundant clone is one base away. This rearrangement joins TRBV7-2 to TRBJ2-1; a possible D gene is TRBD2 (5 bases). Trimming removed 1 base at V and 12 bases at J, with 10 bases between. CDR3 length: 12 amino acids. CDR1 SGHTA and CDR2 FQGNSA come from the germline V gene. The CDR3 nucleotides are TGTGCCAGCAGCTTAGTAGCGCGGGCGCAGTTCTTC. Translated: CASSLVARAQFF. Full variable domain (rest looked up from reference TRBV7-2 and TRBJ2-1): GAGVSQSPSNKVTEKGKDVELRCDPISGHTALYWYRQSLGQGLEFLIYFQGNSAPDKSGLPSDRFSAERTGGSVSTLTIQRTQQEDSAVYLCASSLVARAQFFGPGTRLTVL.

This chain uses TRBV10-3 with TRBJ2-7; TRBD1 matches 8 bases. The CDR3 is 14 amino acids. V lost 3 bases and J lost 2; bases outside the gene matches: 3. Germline assignment: CDR1 ENHRY and CDR2 SYGVKD. CDR3 protein: CAISDQQGAYEQYF. CDR3 DNA: TGTGCCATCAGTGATCAACAGGGGGCCTACGAGCAGTACTTC.

This clonotype was recorded many times. The J gene is TRBJ2-1, the V gene TRBV7-2; no definite D call. The V gene lost 2 bases and the J gene lost 7 bases, with 9 bases spanning the gap. The CDR3 length is 13 residues. Germline V lookup: CDR1 SGHTA, CDR2 FQGNSA. Here the CDR3 reads CASSLRAKNEQFF. In DNA form, the CDR3 reads TGTGCCAGCAGCTTAAGGGCTAAAAATGAGCAGTTCTTC.

For the CDR3, the DNA is TGCAGTGCTGGCACCCCGTATAGCGGGGGGACGAACTACGAGCAGTACTTC. It is translated as CSAGTPYSGGTNYEQYF. The chain combines TRBV20-1 with TRBJ2-7, with 10 bases aligning to TRBD2. V dropped 5 bases and J dropped 3; count of bases not matched to a gene: 16. Germline CDR1 is DFQATT and CDR2 is SNEGSKA (reference sequence). The CDR3 has 17 residues.

Comments on this clonotype: A clone one base away is much larger, so this may be a read error. The genes are TRBV7-8 and TRBJ2-3; D possibly corresponds to TRBD2 (6 bases). The germline V and J ends were trimmed by 2 bases and 2 bases, with 11 bases remaining between them. Germline values: CDR1 SGHVS, CDR2 FQNEAQ. This CDR3 is 15 amino acids long. The CDR3 reads CASSLSGGFTDTQYF. DNA for the CDR3: TGTGCCAGCAGCTTATCTGGGGGGTTCACAGATACGCAGTATTTT.

The DNA of the CDR3 is TGCAGTGCTAGAGAGGGGGTCAATGAGCAGTTCTTC. Its translation is CSAREGVNEQFF. The chain carries TRBV20-1 and TRBJ2-1, with D perhaps TRBD1 or TRBD2 (5 bases each). The CDR3 is 12 residues long. Germline CDR1 is DFQATT and CDR2 is SNEGSKA (reference sequence). Trimming left V 0 bases short and J 6 bases short, with 6 bases between.

A few counts support this clonotype. The J gene is TRBJ2-7, the V gene TRBV11-2; unclear D gene. The CDR3 has 13 residues. Trimming shortened V by 6 bases and J by 0 bases, and 9 bases separated the two germline ends. Germline V gene data show CDR1 as SGHAT and CDR2 as FQNNGV. The CDR3 region is CASRLTGSYEQYF. The CDR3 nucleotides are TGTGCCAGCAGGTTGACTGGCTCCTACGAGCAGTACTTC.

This clonotype has at least ten counts. The chain links TRBV7-2 to TRBJ1-1; D gene uncertain. V dropped 5 bases and J dropped 5 bases, with 15 bases sitting between them. CDR1 and CDR2 from the germline V gene are SGHTA and FQGNSA. CDR3 length: 14 residues. The CDR3 DNA reads as TGTGCCAGCAGCAGCCTTGGAAGAGAAACTGAAGCTTTCTTT. Translating gives CASSSLGRETEAFF.

Comment on this clonotype: A read error is possible here, since a much larger clone lies one base away. This rearrangement joins TRBV25-1 to TRBJ2-5; 7 nucleotides align to TRBD2. The CDR3 loop spans 15 amino acids. Germline V gives CDR1 MGHDK, CDR2 SYGVNS. The CDR3 spells CDSSEDRGEVETQYF. In DNA, the CDR3 is TGTGACAGCAGTGAAGACCGGGGGGAAGTAGAGACCCAGTACTTC.

This clonotype was detected a few times. The chain is built from TRBV15 and TRBJ2-5; 8 bases fit TRBD1. J gave up 5 bases and V 1 base, and 9 bases lay outside the gene matches. Germline values: CDR1 LNHNV, CDR2 YYDKDF (reference sequence). CDR3 length: 16 amino acids. The CDR3 DNA follows: TGTGCCACCAGCAGAGTAGTCGGGACAGGCCCCGAGACCCAGTACTTC. It specifies CATSRVVGTGPETQYF.

This clonotype was seen more than once but under ten times. The rearrangement links TRBV28 to TRBJ1-2, with a weak D call TRBD1 (5 bases). This CDR3 region has 11 residues. V lost 11 bases, J lost 8 bases, and 15 bases lay in between. Germline CDR1 and CDR2: MDHEN and SYDVKM. CDR3 region: CAAIQGWGYTF. The CDR3 coding sequence is TGTGCCGCCATTCAGGGTTGGGGCTACACCTTC.

The chain carries TRBV6-5 and TRBJ1-2, with D possibly matching TRBD1 (5 bases). The CDR3 is made up of 14 amino acids. The germline gives CDR1 MNHEY, CDR2 SVGAGI. V lost 8 bases and J 5 bases, leaving 18 bases between the germline ends. The CDR3: CASLGCRDFYGYTF. CDR3 bases: TGTGCCAGCCTCGGGTGCAGGGATTTTTATGGCTACACCTTC.

This clonotype was recorded a few times. The rearrangement uses TRBV10-3 and TRBJ2-5; no firm D call. Germline-derived CDR1 and CDR2 are ENHRY and SYGVKD. The CDR3 covers 13 residues. Between the trimmed V and J ends, which lost 7 bases and 1 base, there was a span of 10 bases. The CDR3 bases are TGTGCCATCAATGGCGGAATCCAAGAGACCCAGTACTTC. Translating gives CAINGGIQETQYF.